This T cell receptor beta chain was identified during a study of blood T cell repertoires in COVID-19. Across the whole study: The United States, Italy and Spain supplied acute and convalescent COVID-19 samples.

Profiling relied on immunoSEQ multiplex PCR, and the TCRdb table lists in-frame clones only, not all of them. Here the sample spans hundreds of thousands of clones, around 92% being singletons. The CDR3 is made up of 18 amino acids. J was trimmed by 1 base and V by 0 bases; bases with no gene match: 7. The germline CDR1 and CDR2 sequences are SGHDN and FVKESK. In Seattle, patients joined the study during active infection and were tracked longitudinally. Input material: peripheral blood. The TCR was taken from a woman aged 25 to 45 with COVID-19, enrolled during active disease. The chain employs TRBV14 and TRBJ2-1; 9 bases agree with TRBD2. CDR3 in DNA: TGTGCCAGCAGCCAAGACGGCAGCGGGGGGCCTTCCTACAATGAGCAGTTCTTC. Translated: CASSQDGSGGPSYNEQFF.